These 9 T cell receptor beta chains originate from one sample sequenced in a study of beta chain features in type 1 diabetes. Reverse transcription of all isolated RNA meant that expressed TCRB transcripts were sequenced. The assay was immunoSEQ multiplex PCR, and TCRdb's table has in-frame clones only and misses some. Among about 340,000 clones, around 9% were seen once, and the ten largest hold 0.9% to 1.1%. Findings and caveats of the study: TCRB CDR3s were moderately but significantly shorter in Type 1 diabetes patients in all four CD4+ subsets.

Their cognate antigens are unknown. Input material: central memory CD4+ T cells from blood. Receptors were obtained from a man aged 25 to 40 with type 1 diabetes.

This clone was picked up many times. The chain links TRBV10-1 to TRBJ2-2, with D tentatively TRBD2 (5 bases). V was pared by 8 bases and J by 4 bases, with 11 bases between. The CDR3 spans 13 residues. CDR1 is WNHNN, CDR2 SYGVQD, per germline (reference sequence). Here the CDR3 reads CASAGSLTGELFF. CDR3 nucleotides: TGCGCCAGCGCGGGCAGCCTCACCGGGGAGCTGTTTTTT.

The V and J genes are TRBV27 and TRBJ1-1, with 8 bases lining up with TRBD1. V lost 6 bases to trimming and J lost 10 bases; unmatched junction nucleotides: 10. This CDR3 comprises 13 residues. From germline, CDR1 is MNHEY and CDR2 SMNVEV (reference sequence). CDR3 DNA sequence: TGTGCCAGCAGCGCACAGGGGGTAAGTCGAGCTTTCTTT. Encoded protein: CASSAQGVSRAFF.

This clone was counted only a few times. This same CDR3 is encoded by further DNA sequences in the sample. The J gene is TRBJ2-5, the V gene TRBV19; the match to TRBD1 covers 7 bases. CDR3 length equals 14 residues. V lost 3 bases, J lost 5 bases, and 6 bases stayed unmatched. Per the germline V gene, CDR1 is LNHDA and CDR2 is SQIVND (reference sequence). The DNA for the CDR3 is TGTGCCAGTAGTATGATAGGGGGCGGCGAGACCCAGTACTTC. Translation gives CASSMIGGGETQYF.

The gene calls are TRBV18 and TRBJ2-4, with 9 bases matching TRBD2. This CDR3 has 16 residues. Germline CDR1 KGHSH, CDR2 LQKENI. J gave up 7 bases and V 3 bases, and 10 bases lay outside the gene matches. The CDR3 loop reads CASSPGIAGASNIQYF. In DNA, the CDR3 is TGTGCCAGCTCACCGGGCATAGCGGGGGCCTCGAACATTCAGTACTTC.

The chain couples TRBV2 to TRBJ2-1; 9 bases agree with TRBD1. Trimming took 10 bases from V and 4 from J; bases not matched to a gene: 8. The CDR3 extends over 14 amino acids. The germline V gene encodes CDR1 SNHLY and CDR2 FYNNEI. The CDR3 coding sequence is TGTGCCACTCAAGACAGGGGGATATACAATGAGCAGTTCTTC. It codes for CATQDRGIYNEQFF.

There are many counts of this clone. The sample holds other DNA sequences that translate to the same CDR3. The chain joins TRBV7-2 to TRBJ2-5; 7 positions agree with TRBD1. CDR1 SGHTA and CDR2 FQGNSA come from the germline V gene. V lost 5 bases and J lost 2; bases outside the gene matches: 2. The CDR3 has 13 amino acids. The CDR3 sequence: CASSGQDQETQYF. As DNA, the CDR3 is TGTGCCAGCAGCGGACAGGATCAAGAGACCCAGTACTTC. Drawing the rest from reference TRBV7-2 and TRBJ2-5, the complete variable domain is GAGVSQSPSNKVTEKGKDVELRCDPISGHTALYWYRQSLGQGLEFLIYFQGNSAPDKSGLPSDRFSAERTGGSVSTLTIQRTQQEDSAVYLCASSGQDQETQYFGPGTRLLVL.

The chain carries TRBV6-5 and TRBJ2-5; D call uncertain. Per the germline V gene, CDR1 is MNHEY and CDR2 is SVGAGI. V was clipped by 2 bases and J by 1 base, with 11 bases between them. This CDR3 contains 15 residues. CDR3 in DNA: TGTGCCAGCAGTTACCGCGTGGGGTTCCAAGAGACCCAGTACTTC. Amino acids: CASSYRVGFQETQYF.

The chain combines TRBV7-2 with TRBJ2-7; TRBD1 is a possible D gene (5 bases). The CDR3 is made up of 13 amino acids. Looked up from germline, CDR1 is SGHTA and CDR2 is FQGNSA. Trimming cost V 5 bases and J 6 bases, with 14 bases left between them. The CDR3 sequence: CASSLRTQGEQYF. The CDR3 DNA reads as TGTGCCAGCAGCCTTAGGACCCAGGGCGAGCAGTACTTC.

This clone occurred a few times. The chain is built from TRBV11-2 and TRBJ1-1; TRBD1 is a possible D gene (5 bases). Between the trimmed V and J ends, which lost 1 base and 3 bases, there was a span of 12 bases. The CDR3 runs to 15 residues. Germline V gives CDR1 SGHAT, CDR2 FQNNGV. The CDR3 sequence is CASSLAWGADTEAFF. In nucleotides, the CDR3 is TGTGCCAGCAGCTTAGCTTGGGGCGCGGACACTGAAGCTTTCTTT.